The rows below give T cell receptor beta chains drawn from one sample of a study of T-cell reconstitution after alpha-beta-depleted transplantation in children. Via MiXCR, TCRdb re-called the PCR reads, giving one row per CDR3 protein. The table lists hundreds of thousands of distinct CDR3 sequences, 9.5% to 13% of them singletons. The sample was PBMCs, taken before TCRalphabeta/CD19-depleted stem cell transplant. The receptors shown here come from a boy younger than two with acute myeloid leukemia, due to receive a stem cell transplant. Each CDR3 is given with its conserved first and last residue. D genes are given only for firm matches. Clone size is stated in some rows and not others, as once, few, many or a class when expanded.

V	size	D	J	CDR3	DNA
TRBV5-4	many	NA	TRBJ2-1	CARRDGYNEQFF	TGTGCCAGGAGGGACGGTTACAATGAGCAGTTCTTC
TRBV3-1	many	TRBD2	TRBJ2-7	CASSQAPSGGVYEQYF	TGTGCCAGCAGCCAAGCCCCTAGCGGGGGAGTCTACGAGCAGTACTTC
TRBV4-2	many	NA	TRBJ2-3	CASSQDTGGGADTQYF	TGTGCCAGCAGCCAAGATACAGGGGGGGGAGCAGATACGCAGTATTTT
TRBV28	many	TRBD2	TRBJ2-1	CASSPGLAGTVEQFF	TGTGCCAGCAGTCCTGGACTAGCGGGAACGGTTGAGCAGTTCTTC
TRBV6-5	few	NA	TRBJ1-1	CASLLGQGDTEAFF	TGTGCCAGCTTACTCGGCCAAGGGGACACTGAAGCTTTCTTT
TRBV6-2/TRBV6-3	many	TRBD1	TRBJ2-2	CASSYMQGALPGELFF	TGTGCCAGCAGTTACATGCAGGGGGCGTTGCCCGGGGAGCTGTTTTTT
TRBV11-2	NA	NA	TRBJ1-5	CASSSSGAGQPQHF	TGTGCCAGCAGCTCGTCAGGGGCCGGTCAGCCCCAGCATTTT
TRBV28	many	NA	TRBJ2-7	CASTYGDGTYEQYF	TGTGCCAGCACCTACGGGGACGGGACCTACGAGCAGTACTTC
TRBV12-3/TRBV12-4	NA	TRBD1	TRBJ2-7	CASRGQQSYEQYF	TGTGCCAGCAGGGGACAGCAATCCTACGAGCAGTACTTC
TRBV5-1	many	NA	TRBJ2-4	CASSLGSLPDIQYF	TGCGCCAGCAGCTTGGGGAGCCTTCCGGACATTCAGTACTTC
TRBV11-2	NA	TRBD2	TRBJ2-1	CASSSRLANEQFF	TGTGCCAGCAGCTCAAGACTAGCGAATGAGCAGTTCTTC
TRBV5-1	few	NA	TRBJ2-4	CASSGLQGAAQYF	TGCGCCAGCAGCGGCCTACAGGGAGCGGCTCAGTACTTC
TRBV12-3/TRBV12-4	many	TRBD2	TRBJ2-2	CASSQLAGDTGELFF	TGTGCCAGCAGTCAACTAGCGGGGGACACCGGGGAGCTGTTTTTT
TRBV12-3/TRBV12-4	many	TRBD2	TRBJ2-5	CASSFPLAGGETQYF	TGTGCCAGCAGTTTCCCCCTAGCGGGAGGGGAGACCCAGTACTTC
TRBV5-1	many	TRBD1	TRBJ2-1	CASSLSAGGYNEQFF	TGCGCCAGCAGCTTGTCGGCAGGGGGCTACAATGAGCAGTTCTTC